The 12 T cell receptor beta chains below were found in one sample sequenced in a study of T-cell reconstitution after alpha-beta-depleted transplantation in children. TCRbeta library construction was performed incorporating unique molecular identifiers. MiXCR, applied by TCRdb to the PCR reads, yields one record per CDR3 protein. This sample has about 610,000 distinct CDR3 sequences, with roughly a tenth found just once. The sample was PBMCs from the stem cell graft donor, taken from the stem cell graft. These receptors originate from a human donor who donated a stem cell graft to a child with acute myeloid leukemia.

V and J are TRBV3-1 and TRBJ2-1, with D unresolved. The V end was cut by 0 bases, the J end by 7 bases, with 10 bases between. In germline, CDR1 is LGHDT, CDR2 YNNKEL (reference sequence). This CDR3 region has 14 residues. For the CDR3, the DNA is TGTGCCAGCAGCCAAGATCACCTACCTAATGAGCAGTTCTTC. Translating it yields CASSQDHLPNEQFF.

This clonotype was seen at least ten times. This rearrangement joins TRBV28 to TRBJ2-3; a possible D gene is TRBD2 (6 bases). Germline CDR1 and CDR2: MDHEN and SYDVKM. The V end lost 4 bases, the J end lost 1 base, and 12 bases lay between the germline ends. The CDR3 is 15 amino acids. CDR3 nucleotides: TGTGCCAGCAGTTCCCGCGGGACGCGCACAGATACGCAGTATTTT. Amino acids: CASSSRGTRTDTQYF.

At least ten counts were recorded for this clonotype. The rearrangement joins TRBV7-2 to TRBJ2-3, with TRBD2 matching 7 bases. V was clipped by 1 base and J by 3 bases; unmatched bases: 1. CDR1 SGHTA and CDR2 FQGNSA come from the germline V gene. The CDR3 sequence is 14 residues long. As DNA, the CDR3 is TGTGCCAGCAGCTTAGGGACTAGAACAGATACGCAGTATTTT. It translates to CASSLGTRTDTQYF.

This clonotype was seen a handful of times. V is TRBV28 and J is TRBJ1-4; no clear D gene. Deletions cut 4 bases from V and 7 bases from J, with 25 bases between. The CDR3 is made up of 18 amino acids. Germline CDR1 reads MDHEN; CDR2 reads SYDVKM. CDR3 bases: TGTGCCAGCAGTTCCGAAGCAGGACGGGAACAATCAAGTGAAAAACTGTTTTTT. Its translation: CASSSEAGREQSSEKLFF.

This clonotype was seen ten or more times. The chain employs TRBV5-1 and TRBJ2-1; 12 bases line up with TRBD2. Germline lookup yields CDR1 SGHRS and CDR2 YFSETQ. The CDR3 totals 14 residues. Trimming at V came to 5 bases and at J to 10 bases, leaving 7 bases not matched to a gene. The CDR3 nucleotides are TGCGCCAGCAGTATGACTAGCGGGAGTAAGGAGCAGTTCTTC. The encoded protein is CASSMTSGSKEQFF.

The CDR3 region has the DNA TGTGCCAGCAGGCCTGCTAGCGGAGGGTCCTACAATGAGCAGTTCTTC. It specifies CASRPASGGSYNEQFF. This chain links TRBV12-3 or TRBV12-4 with TRBJ2-1; 7 bases line up with TRBD2. V dropped 6 bases and J dropped 1; count of bases not matched to a gene: 9. The CDR3 length is 16 residues.

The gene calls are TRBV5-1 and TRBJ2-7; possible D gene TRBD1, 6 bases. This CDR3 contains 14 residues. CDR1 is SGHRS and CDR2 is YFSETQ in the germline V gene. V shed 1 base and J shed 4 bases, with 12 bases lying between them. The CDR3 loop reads CASSLWGQAYEQYF. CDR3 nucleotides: TGCGCCAGCAGCTTGTGGGGACAAGCTTACGAGCAGTACTTC.

Here the CDR3 reads CASSGREGIDTQYF. CDR3 coding DNA: TGTGCCAGCAGTGGTCGGGAGGGTATAGATACGCAGTATTTT. The V gene is TRBV27, the J gene TRBJ2-3; TRBD2 aligns across 8 bases. The CDR3 runs to 14 residues. Germline V gene sequence: CDR1 MNHEY, CDR2 SMNVEV (reference sequence). The V segment lost 5 bases and the J segment 5 bases; nucleotides outside the gene matches: 6.

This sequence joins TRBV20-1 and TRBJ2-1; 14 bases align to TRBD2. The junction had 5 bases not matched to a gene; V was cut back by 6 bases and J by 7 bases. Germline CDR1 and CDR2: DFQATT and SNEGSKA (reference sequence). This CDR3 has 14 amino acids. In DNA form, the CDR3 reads TGCAGTGCCAAGACTAGCGGGAGGGTTAATGAGCAGTTCTTC. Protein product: CSAKTSGRVNEQFF.

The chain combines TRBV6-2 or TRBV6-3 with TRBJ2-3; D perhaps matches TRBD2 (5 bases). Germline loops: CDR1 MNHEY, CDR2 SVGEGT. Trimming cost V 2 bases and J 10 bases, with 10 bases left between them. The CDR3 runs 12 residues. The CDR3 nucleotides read TGTGCCAGCAGTTACCAGCGCGGGTCGCAGTATTTT. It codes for CASSYQRGSQYF.

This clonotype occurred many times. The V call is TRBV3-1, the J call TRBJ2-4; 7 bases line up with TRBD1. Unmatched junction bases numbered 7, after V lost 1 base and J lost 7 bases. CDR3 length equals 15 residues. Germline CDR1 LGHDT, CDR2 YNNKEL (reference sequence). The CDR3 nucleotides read TGTGCCAGCAGCCAAGTAGGGGGCAAGAGGAACATTCAGTACTTC. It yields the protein CASSQVGGKRNIQYF.

The DNA for the CDR3 is TGTGCCAGCTCACCTGGGGTGGTGGACGAGCAGTACTTC. Protein sequence: CASSPGVVDEQYF. The chain has TRBV18 and TRBJ2-7; no definite D call. V was pared by 3 bases and J by 5 bases, with 11 bases between. Germline loops: CDR1 KGHSH, CDR2 LQKENI. CDR3 length equals 13 residues.